This TCR beta chain came from a study of T cell clones after liver transplantation. This CDR3 has 16 amino acids. V lost 1 base and J lost 3; bases outside the gene matches: 6. The germline V gene encodes CDR1 SEHNR and CDR2 FQNEAQ (reference sequence). Profiling relied on immunoSEQ multiplex PCR, and the TCRdb table lists in-frame clones only, not all of them. The sample carries tens of thousands of clones, around 75% recorded once. Sequenced here: CD4+ T cells from blood, sampled before liver transplant. This chain joins TRBV7-9 and TRBJ2-3, with TRBD2 identical over 8 bases. The clonotype comes from a human donor who received a liver transplant. CDR3 sequence (DNA): TGTGCCAGCAGCTTAGGCGGGGGGCTACCGACAGATACGCAGTATTTT. This codes for CASSLGGGLPTDTQYF.